Shown below are 13 T cell receptor beta chains from a single sample sequenced in a study of T-cell reconstitution after alpha-beta-depleted transplantation in children. Unique molecular identifiers were built into the TCRbeta library. TCRdb passed the PCR reads through MiXCR, listing each CDR3 protein once. The data show about 610,000 distinct CDR3 sequences, more than 9% seen once. The sample in question was PBMCs from the stem cell graft donor, obtained from the stem cell graft. All receptors derive from a human donor who donated a stem cell graft to a child with acute myeloid leukemia.

This chain joins TRBV5-1 and TRBJ1-3, with D unclear. CDR3 length equals 14 residues. From germline, CDR1 is SGHRS and CDR2 YFSETQ. V was trimmed by 0 bases and J by 4 bases, leaving 8 bases between them. The CDR3 DNA is TGCGCCAGCAGCTTGGCGGGCATGGGAAACACCATATATTTT. Amino acid sequence: CASSLAGMGNTIYF.

This clonotype has ten or more counts. The chain uses TRBV3-1 and TRBJ2-1; 11 nucleotides line up with TRBD2. After removal of 4 bases from V and 8 bases from J, the junction contained 10 bases not matched to a gene. This CDR3 has 16 residues. Germline V CDR1 and CDR2: LGHDT, YNNKEL (reference sequence). CDR3: CASSPGTSGLGYEQFF. CDR3 coding DNA: TGTGCCAGCAGCCCCGGGACTAGCGGACTTGGTTATGAGCAGTTCTTC.

This clonotype was counted only a few times. The chain recombines TRBV7-9 with TRBJ2-7; the D is unclear. The CDR3 covers 12 residues. CDR1 is SEHNR and CDR2 is FQNEAQ in the germline V gene (reference sequence). The V end was cut by 5 bases, the J end by 6 bases, with 11 bases between. The CDR3 DNA reads as TGTGCCAGCAGCCTCCCGACGATCGAGCAGTACTTC. Its translation is CASSLPTIEQYF.

Here the CDR3 reads CASRNTQNTGELFF. The CDR3, as DNA: TGTGCCAGCCGCAACACCCAGAACACCGGGGAGCTGTTTTTT. The chain has TRBV6-1 and TRBJ2-2; D unclear. Germline loops: CDR1 MNHNS, CDR2 SASEGT. The CDR3 loop spans 14 amino acids. The ends were cut back, 8 bases at V and 1 base at J, with 11 bases in the middle.

V is TRBV5-6 and J is TRBJ2-5; D gene uncertain. CDR3 length equals 14 residues. The V gene lost 0 bases and the J gene lost 9 bases, with 15 bases spanning the gap. From germline, CDR1 is SGHDT and CDR2 YYEEEE. CDR3 bases: TGTGCCAGCAGCTTGGAACAGCATCCCGATGCCCAGTACTTC. This sequence encodes CASSLEQHPDAQYF.

The chain joins TRBV2 to TRBJ1-1, with D perhaps matching TRBD1 (6 bases). The CDR3 contains 13 residues. The germline CDR1 and CDR2 sequences are SNHLY and FYNNEI. With 10 bases removed from V and 1 base from J, the gap between germline ends came to 13 bases. The CDR3 sequence: CATLRDTNTEAFF. CDR3 nucleotide sequence: TGTGCCACTCTGCGGGACACGAACACTGAAGCTTTCTTT.

The chain joins TRBV9 to TRBJ1-3, with D perhaps matching TRBD1 (5 bases). V lost 0 bases and J 2 bases, leaving 9 bases between the germline ends. The CDR3 runs to 15 residues. Germline assignment: CDR1 SGDLS and CDR2 YYNGEE. The CDR3 DNA reads TGTGCCAGCAGCGTAGGCGGGGGAACTGGAAACACCATATATTTT. Encoded protein: CASSVGGGTGNTIYF. The full variable domain, its missing parts supplied by reference TRBV9 and TRBJ1-3, is DSGVTQTPKHLITATGQRVTLRCSPRSGDLSVYWYQQSLDQGLQFLIQYYNGEERAKGNILERFSAQQFPDLHSELNLSSLELGDSALYFCASSVGGGTGNTIYFGEGSWLTVV.

This clonotype has more than one count but fewer than ten. The chain combines TRBV7-2 with TRBJ1-1; 8 bases are a match to TRBD1. The CDR3 has 20 residues. After removal of 4 bases from V and 0 bases from J, the junction contained 19 bases not matched to a gene. Germline CDR1 and CDR2: SGHTA and FQGNSA. CDR3 amino acids: CASSSVRQGWGSSMNTEAFF. The CDR3 region has the DNA TGTGCCAGCAGCTCCGTCCGACAGGGGTGGGGGAGTTCTATGAACACTGAAGCTTTCTTT.

This clonotype has ten or more counts. The chain has TRBV11-2 and TRBJ2-3; TRBD2 aligns across 11 bases. The V and J ends lost 4 bases and 7 bases, in that order; junction bases with no gene match: 10. CDR3 size: 16 residues. CDR1 is SGHAT and CDR2 is FQNNGV in the germline V gene. CDR3 in DNA: TGTGCCAGCAGCTCGGGACTAGCGGAGGGGGAGAATACGCAGTATTTT. Translating it yields CASSSGLAEGENTQYF.

This clonotype came up many times. V and J are TRBV5-1 and TRBJ1-1; possible D gene TRBD1, 6 bases. The CDR3 is made up of 17 amino acids. The V gene lost 2 bases and the J gene lost 3 bases, with 20 bases spanning the gap. CDR1 SGHRS and CDR2 YFSETQ come from the germline V gene. CDR3 in amino acids: CASSFHLTGSKDTEAFF. CDR3 DNA: TGCGCCAGCAGCTTCCACCTGACAGGCTCCAAGGACACTGAAGCTTTCTTT.

The chain carries TRBV7-6 and TRBJ2-5; D may be TRBD2 (5 bases). Germline-derived CDR1 and CDR2 are SGHVS and FNYEAQ. V lost 8 bases and J lost 5, with 18 bases in between. The CDR3 spans 14 residues. In nucleotides, the CDR3 is TGTGCCAGCGGCTCGACTACCCTTGGGGAGACCCAGTACTTC. It encodes CASGSTTLGETQYF.

This chain connects TRBV2 to TRBJ2-1, with a tentative D call TRBD1 (5 bases). Germline V gives CDR1 SNHLY, CDR2 FYNNEI. The ends were cut back, 7 bases at V and 3 bases at J, with 16 bases in the middle. This CDR3 region has 15 residues. The CDR3 DNA reads TGTGCCAGCATTCTAACAGGTTACCTCTACAATGAGCAGTTCTTC. It yields the protein CASILTGYLYNEQFF.

Only one count was recorded for this clonotype. This chain connects TRBV30 to TRBJ2-5; D remains unclear. V was clipped by 4 bases and J by 9 bases, with 30 bases between them. The CDR3 is 17 amino acids. The germline V gene has CDR1 GTSNPN and CDR2 SVGIG (reference sequence). This chain's CDR3 is CAWKELGRLPSSEAQYF. As DNA, the CDR3 is TGTGCCTGGAAGGAGCTAGGCAGACTGCCCTCCAGCGAGGCCCAGTACTTC.